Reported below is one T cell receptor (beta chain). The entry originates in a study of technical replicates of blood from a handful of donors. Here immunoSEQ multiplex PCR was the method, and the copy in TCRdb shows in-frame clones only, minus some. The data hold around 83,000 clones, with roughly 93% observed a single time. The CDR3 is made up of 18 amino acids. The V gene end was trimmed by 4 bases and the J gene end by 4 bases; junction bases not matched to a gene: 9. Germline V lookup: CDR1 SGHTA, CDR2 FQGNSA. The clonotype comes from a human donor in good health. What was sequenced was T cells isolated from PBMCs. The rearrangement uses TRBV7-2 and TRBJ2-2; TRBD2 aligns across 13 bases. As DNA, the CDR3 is TGTGCCAGCAGCTCGACTAGCGGGAGGCCGCCATTCACCGGGGAGCTGTTTTTT. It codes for CASSSTSGRPPFTGELFF.